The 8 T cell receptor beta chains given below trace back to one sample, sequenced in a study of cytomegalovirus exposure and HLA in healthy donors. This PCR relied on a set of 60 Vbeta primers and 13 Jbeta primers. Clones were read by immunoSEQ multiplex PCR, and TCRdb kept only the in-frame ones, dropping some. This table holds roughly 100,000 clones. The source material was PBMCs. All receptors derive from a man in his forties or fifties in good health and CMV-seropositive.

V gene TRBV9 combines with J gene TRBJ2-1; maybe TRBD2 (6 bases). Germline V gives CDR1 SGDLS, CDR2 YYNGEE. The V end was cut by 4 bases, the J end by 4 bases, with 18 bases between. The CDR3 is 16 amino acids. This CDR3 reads CASSSSGRRGYNEQFF. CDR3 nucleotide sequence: TGTGCCAGCAGCTCCTCCGGTCGGAGGGGTTACAATGAGCAGTTCTTC.

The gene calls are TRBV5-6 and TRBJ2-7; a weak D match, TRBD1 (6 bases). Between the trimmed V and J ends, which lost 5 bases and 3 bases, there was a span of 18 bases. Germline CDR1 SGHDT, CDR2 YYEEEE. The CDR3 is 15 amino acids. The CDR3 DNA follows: TGTGCCAGCAGATCGGAAGGGGGTAGGGGCTACGAGCAGTACTTC. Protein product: CASRSEGGRGYEQYF. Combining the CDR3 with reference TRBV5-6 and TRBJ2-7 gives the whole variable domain DAGVTQSPTHLIKTRGQQVTLRCSPKSGHDTVSWYQQALGQGPQFIFQYYEEEERQRGNFPDRFSGHQFPNYSSELNVNALLLGDSALYLCASRSEGGRGYEQYFGPGTRLTVT.

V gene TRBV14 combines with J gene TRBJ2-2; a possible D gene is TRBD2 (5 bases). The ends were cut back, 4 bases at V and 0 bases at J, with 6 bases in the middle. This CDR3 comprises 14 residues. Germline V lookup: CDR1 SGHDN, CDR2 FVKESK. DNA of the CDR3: TGTGCCAGCAGCCGACTATCGAACACCGGGGAGCTGTTTTTT. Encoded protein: CASSRLSNTGELFF.

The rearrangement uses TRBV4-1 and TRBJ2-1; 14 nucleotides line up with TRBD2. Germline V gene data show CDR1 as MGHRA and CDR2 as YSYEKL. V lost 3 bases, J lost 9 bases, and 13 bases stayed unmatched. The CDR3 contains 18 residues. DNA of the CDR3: TGCGCCAGCAGCCATCCCCTCCCGGGACTAGCGGGAGTGGGTGAGCAGTTCTTC. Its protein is CASSHPLPGLAGVGEQFF.

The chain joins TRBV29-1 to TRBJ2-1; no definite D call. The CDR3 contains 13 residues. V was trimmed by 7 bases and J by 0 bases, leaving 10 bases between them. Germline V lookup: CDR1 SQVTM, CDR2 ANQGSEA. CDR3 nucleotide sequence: TGCAGCGCCGGGTCCAGCTCCTACAATGAGCAGTTCTTC. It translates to CSAGSSSYNEQFF.

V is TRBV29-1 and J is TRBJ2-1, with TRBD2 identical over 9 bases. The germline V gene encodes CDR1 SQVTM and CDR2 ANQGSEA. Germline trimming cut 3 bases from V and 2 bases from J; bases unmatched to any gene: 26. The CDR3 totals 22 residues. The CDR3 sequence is CSVEARISLGGSAGGAYNEQFF. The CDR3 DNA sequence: TGCAGCGTTGAGGCGAGGATATCCTTAGGGGGCTCAGCGGGAGGCGCCTACAATGAGCAGTTCTTC.

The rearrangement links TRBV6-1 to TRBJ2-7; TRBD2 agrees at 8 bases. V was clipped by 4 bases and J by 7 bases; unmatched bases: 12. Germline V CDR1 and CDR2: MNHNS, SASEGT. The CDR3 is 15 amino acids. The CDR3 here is CASSVPAGAPSEQYF. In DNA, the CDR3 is TGTGCCAGCAGTGTCCCAGCGGGAGCCCCAAGTGAGCAGTACTTC.

The CDR3 bases are TGTGCCAGTAGTACTCTACCACAGGGATCTACTTTCTATGGCTACACCTTC. Encoded protein: CASSTLPQGSTFYGYTF. The gene calls are TRBV19 and TRBJ1-2; possible D gene TRBD1, 6 bases. CDR1 and CDR2 from the germline V gene are LNHDA and SQIVND (reference sequence). This CDR3 contains 17 residues. Trimming stripped 4 bases from V and 4 bases from J, with 22 bases between.